This T cell receptor (beta chain) was captured by sequencing in a study of CD8 T cells in ankylosing spondylitis. Points on this clonotype: Its matching antigen is unknown.

TCRdb processed the 5' RACE reads anew with MiXCR; each CDR3 protein has one entry. The sample lists about 350,000 distinct CDR3 sequences, 20% occurring once. Findings of the study overall: Roughly eight highly homologous variants made up a TCR beta motif that seemed to typify ankylosing spondylitis blood. Those disease-linked clones were CD8+; they were also relatively rare in peripheral blood.

Material for sequencing was blood, either unsorted or a sorted T cell fraction (not recorded which). This clonotype was sampled from a male donor with ankylosing spondylitis or in good health (not recorded which).

CDR3 coding DNA: TGCAGTGCGATTGATGGTGGGGGCTACACCTTC. The encoded protein is CSAIDGGGYTF. V usage is TRBV20-1 and J usage is TRBJ1-2; D is uncertain. The germline V and J ends were trimmed by 6 bases and 8 bases, with 13 bases remaining between them. There are 11 residues in the CDR3. Germline CDR1 reads DFQATT; CDR2 reads SNEGSKA (reference sequence).